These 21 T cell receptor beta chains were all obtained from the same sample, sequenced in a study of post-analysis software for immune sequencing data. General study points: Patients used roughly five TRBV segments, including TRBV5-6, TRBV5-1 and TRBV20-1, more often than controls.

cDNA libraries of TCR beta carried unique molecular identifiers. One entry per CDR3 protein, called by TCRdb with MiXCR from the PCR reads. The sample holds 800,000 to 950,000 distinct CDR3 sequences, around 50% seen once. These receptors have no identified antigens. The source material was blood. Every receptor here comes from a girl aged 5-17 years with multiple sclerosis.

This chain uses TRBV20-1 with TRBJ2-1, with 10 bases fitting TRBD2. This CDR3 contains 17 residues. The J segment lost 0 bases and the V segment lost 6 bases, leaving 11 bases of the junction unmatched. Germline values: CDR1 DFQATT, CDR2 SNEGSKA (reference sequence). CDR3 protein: CSAPWASGGTSYNEQFF. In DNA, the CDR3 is TGCAGTGCCCCCTGGGCTAGCGGGGGTACCTCCTACAATGAGCAGTTCTTC.

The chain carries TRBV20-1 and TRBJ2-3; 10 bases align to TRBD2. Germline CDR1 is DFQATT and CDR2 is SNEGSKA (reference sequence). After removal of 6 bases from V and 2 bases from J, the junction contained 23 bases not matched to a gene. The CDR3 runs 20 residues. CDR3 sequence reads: CSARPDGRDRTSGITDTQYF. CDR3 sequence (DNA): TGCAGTGCGAGGCCAGACGGGCGCGATAGGACTAGCGGAATCACAGATACGCAGTATTTT.

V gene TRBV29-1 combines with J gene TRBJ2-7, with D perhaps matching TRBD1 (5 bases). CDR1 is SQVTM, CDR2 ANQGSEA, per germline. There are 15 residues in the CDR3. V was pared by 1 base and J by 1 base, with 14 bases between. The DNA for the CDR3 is TGCAGCGTTGAAGTAGTGGGTGACAGTTCCTACGAGCAGTACTTC. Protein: CSVEVVGDSSYEQYF.

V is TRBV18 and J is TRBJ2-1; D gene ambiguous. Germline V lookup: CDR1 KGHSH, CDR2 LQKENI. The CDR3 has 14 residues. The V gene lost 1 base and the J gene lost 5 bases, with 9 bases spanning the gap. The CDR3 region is CASSPQGIHNEQFF. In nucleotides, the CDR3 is TGTGCCAGCTCACCACAAGGAATCCACAATGAGCAGTTCTTC.

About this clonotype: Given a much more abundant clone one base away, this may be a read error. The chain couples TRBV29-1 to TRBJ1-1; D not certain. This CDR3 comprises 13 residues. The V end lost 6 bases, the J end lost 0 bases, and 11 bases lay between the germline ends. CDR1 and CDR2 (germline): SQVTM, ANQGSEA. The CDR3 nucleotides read TGCAGCGTCGAGGACGGGATGAACACTGAAGCTTTCTTT. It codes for CSVEDGMNTEAFF.

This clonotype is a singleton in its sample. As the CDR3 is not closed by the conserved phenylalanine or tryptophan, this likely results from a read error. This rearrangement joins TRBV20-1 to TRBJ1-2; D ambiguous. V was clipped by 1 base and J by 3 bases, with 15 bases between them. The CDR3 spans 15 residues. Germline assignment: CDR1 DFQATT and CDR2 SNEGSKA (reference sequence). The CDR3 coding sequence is TGCAGTGCTAGAGGGAGGGTGACGGGCGACTATGGCTACACCTGC. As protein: CSARGRVTGDYGYTC.

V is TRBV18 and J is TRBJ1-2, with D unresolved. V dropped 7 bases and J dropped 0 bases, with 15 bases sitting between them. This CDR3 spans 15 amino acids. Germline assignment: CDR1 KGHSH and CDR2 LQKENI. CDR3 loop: CASLPTANSNYGYTF. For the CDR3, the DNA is TGTGCCAGCTTACCCACAGCTAATTCTAACTATGGCTACACCTTC.

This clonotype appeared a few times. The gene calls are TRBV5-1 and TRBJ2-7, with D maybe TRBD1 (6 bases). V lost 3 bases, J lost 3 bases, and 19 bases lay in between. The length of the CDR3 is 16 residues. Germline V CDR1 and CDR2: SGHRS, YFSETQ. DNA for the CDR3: TGCGCCAGCAGCTCCCATCGACAGGACGGCAACTACGAGCAGTACTTC. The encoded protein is CASSSHRQDGNYEQYF.

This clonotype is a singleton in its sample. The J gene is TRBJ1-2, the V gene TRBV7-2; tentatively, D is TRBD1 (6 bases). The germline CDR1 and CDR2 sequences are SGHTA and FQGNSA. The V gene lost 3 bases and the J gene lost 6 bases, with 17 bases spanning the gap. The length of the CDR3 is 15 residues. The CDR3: CASSLSGGAPDGYTF. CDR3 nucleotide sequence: TGTGCCAGCAGCTTGAGCGGGGGCGCCCCCGATGGCTACACCTTC. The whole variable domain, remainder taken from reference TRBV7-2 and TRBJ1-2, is GAGVSQSPSNKVTEKGKDVELRCDPISGHTALYWYRQSLGQGLEFLIYFQGNSAPDKSGLPSDRFSAERTGGSVSTLTIQRTQQEDSAVYLCASSLSGGAPDGYTFGSGTRLTVV.

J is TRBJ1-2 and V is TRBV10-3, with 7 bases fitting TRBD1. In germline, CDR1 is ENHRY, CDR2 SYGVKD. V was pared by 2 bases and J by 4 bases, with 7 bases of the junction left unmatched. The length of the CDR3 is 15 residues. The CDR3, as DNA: TGTGCCATCAGTGAGGGTGTGGGGGACAGCTATGGCTACACCTTC. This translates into CAISEGVGDSYGYTF.

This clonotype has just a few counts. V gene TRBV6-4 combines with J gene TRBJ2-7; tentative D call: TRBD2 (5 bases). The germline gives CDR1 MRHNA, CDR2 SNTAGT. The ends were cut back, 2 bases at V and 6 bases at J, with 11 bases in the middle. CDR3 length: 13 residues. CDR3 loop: CASSDPVRGEQYF. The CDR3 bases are TGTGCCAGCAGTGACCCAGTCCGGGGCGAGCAGTACTTC.

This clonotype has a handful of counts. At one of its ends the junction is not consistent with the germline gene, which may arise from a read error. CDR3 protein: CASTSQGSHEQYF. CDR3 sequence (DNA): TGTGCCAGCACCTCTCAGGGCTCCCACGAGCAGTACTTC. The chain carries TRBV13 and TRBJ2-7; weak D call: TRBD1 (5 bases). CDR1 and CDR2 from the germline V gene are PRHDT and FYEKMQ (reference sequence). The CDR3 totals 13 residues.

The DNA for the CDR3 is TGCAGCGTTGAGAGGGGGCAGGGGTATGGCTACACCTTC. Translation gives CSVERGQGYGYTF. The chain has TRBV29-1 and TRBJ1-2; 7 positions agree with TRBD1. V lost 3 bases, J lost 5 bases, and 6 bases stayed unmatched. Germline V gene sequence: CDR1 SQVTM, CDR2 ANQGSEA. CDR3 length: 13 residues.

DNA for the CDR3: TGTGCCAGCAGCCGACAGGAGACCTTAAAGGGCTACACCTTC. Residues: CASSRQETLKGYTF. This sequence joins TRBV12-3 or TRBV12-4 and TRBJ1-2, with D maybe TRBD1 (6 bases). The length of the CDR3 is 14 residues. With 6 bases removed from V and 8 bases from J, the gap between germline ends came to 19 bases.

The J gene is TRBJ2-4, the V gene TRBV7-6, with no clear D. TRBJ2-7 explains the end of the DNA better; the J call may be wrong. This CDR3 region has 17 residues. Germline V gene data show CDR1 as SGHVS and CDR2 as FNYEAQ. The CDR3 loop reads CASSLAIQPASLYEQYF. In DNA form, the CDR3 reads TGTGCCAGCAGCTTAGCTATACAGCCGGCATCCCTCTACGAGCAGTACTTC.

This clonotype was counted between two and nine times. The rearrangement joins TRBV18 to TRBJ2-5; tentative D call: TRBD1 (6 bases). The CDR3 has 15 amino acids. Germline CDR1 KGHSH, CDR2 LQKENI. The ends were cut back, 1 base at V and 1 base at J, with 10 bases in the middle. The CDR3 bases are TGTGCCAGCTCACCACGCAACAGGGCCCAAGAGACCCAGTACTTC. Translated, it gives CASSPRNRAQETQYF.

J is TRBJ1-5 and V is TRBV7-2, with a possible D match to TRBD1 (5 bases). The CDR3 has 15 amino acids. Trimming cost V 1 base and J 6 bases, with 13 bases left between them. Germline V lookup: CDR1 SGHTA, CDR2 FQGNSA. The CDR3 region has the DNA TGTGCCAGCAGCTTAGGCCCCAGGGCGGGTCAGCCCCAGCATTTT. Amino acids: CASSLGPRAGQPQHF.

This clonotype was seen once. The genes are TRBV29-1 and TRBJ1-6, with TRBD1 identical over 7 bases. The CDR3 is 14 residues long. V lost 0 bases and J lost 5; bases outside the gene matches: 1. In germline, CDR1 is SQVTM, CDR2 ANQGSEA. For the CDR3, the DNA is TGCAGCGTTGAAGAAGACAGGGATAATTCACCCCTCCACTTT. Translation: CSVEEDRDNSPLHF.

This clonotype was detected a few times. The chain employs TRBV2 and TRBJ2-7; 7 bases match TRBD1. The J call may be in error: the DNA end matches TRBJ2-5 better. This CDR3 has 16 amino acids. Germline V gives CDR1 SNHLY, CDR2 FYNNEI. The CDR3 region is CASSALLPHRQGTQYF. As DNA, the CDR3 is TGTGCCAGCAGTGCCCTATTACCCCACAGACAGGGGACCCAGTACTTC.

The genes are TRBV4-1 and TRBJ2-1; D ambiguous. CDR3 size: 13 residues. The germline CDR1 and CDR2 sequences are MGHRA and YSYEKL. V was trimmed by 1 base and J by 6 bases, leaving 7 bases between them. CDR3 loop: CASSQGRGNEQFF. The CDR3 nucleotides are TGCGCCAGCAGCCAAGGTCGAGGCAATGAGCAGTTCTTC.

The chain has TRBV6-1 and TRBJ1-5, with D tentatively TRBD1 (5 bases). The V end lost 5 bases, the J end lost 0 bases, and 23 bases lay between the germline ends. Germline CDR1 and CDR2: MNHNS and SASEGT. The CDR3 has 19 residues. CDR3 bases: TGTGCCAGCAGTCCCAGTTACAACTTAAAAACAGGTAGCAATCAGCCCCAGCATTTT. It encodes CASSPSYNLKTGSNQPQHF.